The 17 T cell receptor beta chains reported below all come from one sample, sequenced in a study of blood T cell repertoires in COVID-19 (dated by TCRdb to 2019 to 2021). The method was the immunoSEQ multiplex PCR assay. In TCRdb, the immuneACCESS table is reduced to in-frame sequences with V and J assigned. These tables do not hold every clone; where another copy was compared, an unresolved V gene accounts for under half, and the others remain unexplained. This sample lists under 200,000 clones; less than 90% were detected once. Of the sample, roughly 24% falls within the top ten clones. Sample: peripheral blood. These receptors were collected from a man in his fifties or sixties with acute or convalescent COVID-19.

This clone was seen once. This chain connects TRBV5-6 to TRBJ2-5; TRBD1 matches at 10 bases. Germline CDR1 is SGHDT and CDR2 is YYEEEE. The CDR3 has 13 amino acids. With V trimmed by 4 bases and J by 5 bases, 2 bases remained unmatched. The CDR3 spells CASSKDRGETQYF. The CDR3 bases are TGTGCCAGCAGCAAGGACAGGGGGGAGACCCAGTACTTC.

The chain recombines TRBV11-2 with TRBJ2-7; D gene uncertain. The V gene lost 3 bases and the J gene lost 2 bases, with 11 bases spanning the gap. CDR3 length: 14 amino acids. CDR1 and CDR2 (germline): SGHAT, FQNNGV. The CDR3 DNA is TGTGCCAGCAGCTTCTACAGCAGTCCCTACGAGCAGTACGTC. It yields the protein CASSFYSSPYEQYV.

The chain combines TRBV5-1 with TRBJ1-5; TRBD1 aligns across 7 bases. CDR1 is SGHRS and CDR2 is YFSETQ in the germline V gene. V lost 0 bases and J lost 4; bases outside the gene matches: 4. This CDR3 is built from 15 residues. CDR3 sequence: CASSLGQGENQPQHF. CDR3 nucleotides: TGCGCCAGCAGCTTGGGCCAGGGGGAGAATCAGCCCCAGCATTTT.

V gene TRBV5-4 combines with J gene TRBJ2-2, with D perhaps matching TRBD2 (6 bases). Germline CDR1 and CDR2: SGHNT and YYREEE (reference sequence). V lost 4 bases to trimming and J lost 6 bases, with 16 bases between them. CDR3 size: 15 residues. CDR3 loop: CASSPSTRRAGELFF. In DNA form, the CDR3 reads TGTGCCAGCAGCCCATCGACAAGGAGGGCCGGGGAGCTGTTTTTT.

The gene calls are TRBV19 and TRBJ2-3, with a tentative D call TRBD1 (5 bases). Germline CDR1 reads LNHDA; CDR2 reads SQIVND (reference sequence). There are 14 residues in the CDR3. Trimming took 4 bases from V and 2 from J, leaving 10 bases between them. The CDR3 DNA reads as TGTGCCAGTAGTAGTGGCGGACACACAGATACGCAGTATTTT. Its translation: CASSSGGHTDTQYF.

The chain couples TRBV3-1 (or the pseudogene TRBV3-2) to TRBJ2-1; 7 bases match TRBD2. In germline, CDR1 is LGHDT, CDR2 YNNKEL (reference sequence). Unmatched junction bases numbered 6, after V lost 0 bases and J lost 4 bases. CDR3 length: 16 residues. DNA of the CDR3: TGTGCCAGCAGCCAAGATTCCGGGACTAATTACAATGAGCAGTTCTTC. Translating it yields CASSQDSGTNYNEQFF.

The V and J genes are TRBV27 and TRBJ2-2, with 10 positions matching TRBD1. V shed 5 bases, J shed 3 bases, and the junction held 9 bases outside the gene matches. Germline lookup yields CDR1 MNHEY and CDR2 SMNVEV (reference sequence). The CDR3 totals 17 residues. The CDR3 coding sequence is TGTGCCAGCAGTGGACAACCGGGACAGGGGTACACCGGGGAGCTGTTTTTT. This sequence encodes CASSGQPGQGYTGELFF.

The CDR3 DNA follows: TGTGCCACCAGTGATTTGCAGGGACAGGGGACCGGGGAGCTGTTTTTT. Residues: CATSDLQGQGTGELFF. The chain employs TRBV24-1 and TRBJ2-2; 10 bases line up with TRBD1. CDR3 size: 16 residues. With 0 bases clipped from V and 5 bases from J, the junction kept 2 bases outside the gene matches. From germline, CDR1 is KGHDR and CDR2 SFDVKD.

A few counts support this clone. V is TRBV2 and J is TRBJ1-1, with 9 bases identical to TRBD1. The trim removed 6 bases at V and 6 bases at J, leaving 8 bases unmatched. This CDR3 region has 14 residues. Looked up from germline, CDR1 is SNHLY and CDR2 is FYNNEI. The CDR3 sequence is CASSHRGRRAEAFF. The CDR3 DNA reads TGTGCCAGCAGCCACAGGGGGCGTAGGGCTGAAGCTTTCTTT.

This rearrangement joins TRBV29-1 to TRBJ1-1; 7 bases match TRBD1. This CDR3 comprises 13 residues. The V gene end was trimmed by 6 bases and the J gene end by 1 base; junction bases not matched to a gene: 5. The germline CDR1 and CDR2 sequences are SQVTM and ANQGSEA. CDR3: CSVSDRENTEAFF. Here the CDR3 DNA reads TGCAGCGTGTCCGACAGGGAGAACACTGAAGCTTTCTTT.

V usage is TRBV6-6 and J usage is TRBJ1-5; 10 bases line up with TRBD1. This CDR3 comprises 15 residues. Germline CDR1 MNHNY, CDR2 SVGAGI (reference sequence). V gave up 2 bases and J gave up 5 bases; unmatched junction bases: 3. This chain's CDR3 is CASSYPGTGDQPQHF. The CDR3 bases are TGTGCCAGCAGTTACCCCGGGACAGGGGATCAGCCCCAGCATTTT.

This clone is a singleton in its sample. The chain employs TRBV9 and TRBJ1-2; TRBD1 agrees at 10 bases. Unmatched junction bases numbered 5, after V lost 0 bases and J lost 6 bases. The CDR3 extends over 15 amino acids. Germline lookup yields CDR1 SGDLS and CDR2 YYNGEE. The CDR3 sequence is CASSVGDRGLDGYTF. CDR3 nucleotide sequence: TGTGCCAGCAGCGTAGGGGACAGGGGTCTGGATGGCTACACCTTC.

This clone was seen a single time. This chain's CDR3 is CSVRGRRNEQFF. CDR3 sequence (DNA): TGCAGCGTTCGTGGACGGAGGAATGAGCAGTTCTTC. The gene calls are TRBV29-1 and TRBJ2-1, with D maybe TRBD2 (5 bases). The V end was cut by 5 bases, the J end by 7 bases, with 12 bases between. This CDR3 has 12 residues. The germline gives CDR1 SQVTM, CDR2 ANQGSEA.

The chain combines TRBV5-1 with TRBJ1-6; perhaps TRBD1 as D (5 bases). The CDR3 runs to 15 residues. V lost 0 bases, J lost 14 bases, and 18 bases lay in between. Germline V CDR1 and CDR2: SGHRS, YFSETQ. CDR3 sequence reads: CASSLESGRGRALHF. The CDR3 DNA reads TGCGCCAGCAGCTTGGAATCAGGGAGGGGTCGGGCCCTCCACTTT.

The chain carries TRBV3-1 (or the pseudogene TRBV3-2) and TRBJ1-5, with a tentative D call TRBD1 (6 bases). Per the germline V gene, CDR1 is LGHDT and CDR2 is YNNKEL (reference sequence). Trimming cost V 6 bases and J 0 bases, with 27 bases left between them. The CDR3 runs 20 residues. The CDR3 sequence is CASRRHPVMGAAYSNQPQHF. For the CDR3, the DNA is TGTGCCAGCAGACGCCACCCCGTAATGGGGGCAGCCTATAGCAATCAGCCCCAGCATTTT.

This clone was counted a few times. The rearrangement links TRBV6-6 to TRBJ2-7; TRBD1 aligns across 7 bases. This CDR3 has 13 amino acids. The V segment lost 5 bases and the J segment 6 bases; nucleotides outside the gene matches: 7. Per the germline V gene, CDR1 is MNHNY and CDR2 is SVGAGI (reference sequence). The CDR3 DNA reads TGTGCCAGCAGTCCGACAGGGTTTGTCGAGCAGTACTTC. The encoded protein is CASSPTGFVEQYF.

The chain combines TRBV19 with TRBJ2-5, with 7 bases fitting TRBD2. The CDR3 sequence is 17 residues long. The ends lost 3 bases at V and 3 bases at J; junction bases unmatched: 13. Germline CDR1 reads LNHDA; CDR2 reads SQIVND (reference sequence). The CDR3 protein is CASSIRHGRGTKETQYF. The CDR3 DNA is TGTGCCAGTAGTATTAGGCATGGGCGGGGGACGAAAGAGACCCAGTACTTC.